Sequencing of this T cell receptor beta chain was carried out in a study of neoadjuvant anti-PD-1 for oral cavity cancer (dated by TCRdb to the early 2020s). Regarding the complete study: Before curative-intent surgical resection, most patients were given three to four biweekly doses of nivolumab at 3 mg/kg. A 33% response rate was observed in the parent correlative cohort, in which about 12 patients were included. Responders were defined as patients with complete response, partial response or stable disease by RECIST 1.1; non-responders were defined as patients with progression. Patients who did not progress were given a fourth nivolumab dose at about day 43 and had definitive surgical resection on days 50-56.

Comment on this clone: The antigen this receptor binds is unknown. Base-call qualities are not available, and no considerably larger clone is one nucleotide away.

From the germline V gene, CDR1 is SGHRS and CDR2 is YFSETQ. CDR3 length: 15 amino acids, cysteine to phenylalanine. The kept DNA is CDR3 alone, 45 bases in frame from the first base. V is shortened by 5 bases, J by 0 bases, and the region joining them spans 9 bases. For deep sequencing, each PBMC sample was run in six replicates, with libraries mostly built from about 480 ng of input genomic DNA. TCRbeta libraries were prepared with the immunoSEQ hsTCRbeta kit according to the manufacturer's instructions. Sequencing of the completed libraries took place using an Illumina NovaSeq 6000 S4 flow cell after they had been pooled to approximately 3 nM. As for the authors' bioinformatics: The immunoSEQ Analyzer was used for raw data preprocessing and quality control. The analysis was limited to productive rearrangements, and each clonotype was defined by a unique CDR3 amino acid sequence. Repertoire clonality was estimated as the Gini-Simpson index, computed with the R package tcR. Gini indices were compared with Student's t test, and associations with tumor size change were assessed by Pearson correlation. TCRdb's version of the immuneACCESS table is confined to in-frame rearrangements and falls short of the full clone set. An unresolved V gene accounts for under half of the shortfall where checked; the remainder is of unknown origin. The V and J calls and the clone size are those of that table, but D and trimming were determined from the DNA. The sample records 55,000 to 80,000 clones, 80% to 90% of which are singletons. 3% to 3.5% of the sample is held by the ten biggest clonotypes.

Interpreted using the paper, the time point label stands for: before neoadjuvant nivolumab. None of the patients had received prior systemic or radiation treatment, and all were newly diagnosed with stage II-IVA oral cavity squamous cell carcinoma. Everyone in the cohort had locally advanced, HPV-negative oral cavity squamous cell carcinoma. Peripheral blood mononuclear cells were analyzed directly, without maintenance or expansion in culture. The samples were drawn from a longitudinal correlative study tied to a single-arm phase II trial testing neoadjuvant nivolumab in oral cavity squamous cell carcinoma. Subject-matched pre- and post-treatment PBMCs and tumors from three responders and three non-responders were subjected to genomic DNA-based TCRbeta sequencing. Peripheral blood mononuclear cells were collected before nivolumab treatment and again after treatment, at the time of surgery. Genomic DNA was isolated from PBMCs using the Maxwell RSC DNA from Cells kit.

The paper's findings and limits, for the study overall: Within PBMCs, T cell clonality (Gini index) was significantly higher in non-responders than responders after neoadjuvant nivolumab. Only a few patients per response group were included in the TCR analyses, and the authors called for validation in larger cohorts. Higher pretreatment blood TCRbeta clonality and lower post-treatment tumor TCRbeta clonality were correlated with higher pretreatment blood Treg/Th17 ratios.

The sample in question was PBMCs, obtained before nivolumab (anti-PD-1) treatment. The origin of this receptor is a person aged 40-85 years with oral cavity squamous cell carcinoma. In this chain, TRBV5-1 is recombined with TRBJ2-6; TRBD2 might be the D gene, on 5 matching bases. In nucleotides, the sequence is TGCGCCAGCAGTTGGGAGTACTCTGGGGCCAACGTCCTGACTTTC. This encodes CASSWEYSGANVLTF.